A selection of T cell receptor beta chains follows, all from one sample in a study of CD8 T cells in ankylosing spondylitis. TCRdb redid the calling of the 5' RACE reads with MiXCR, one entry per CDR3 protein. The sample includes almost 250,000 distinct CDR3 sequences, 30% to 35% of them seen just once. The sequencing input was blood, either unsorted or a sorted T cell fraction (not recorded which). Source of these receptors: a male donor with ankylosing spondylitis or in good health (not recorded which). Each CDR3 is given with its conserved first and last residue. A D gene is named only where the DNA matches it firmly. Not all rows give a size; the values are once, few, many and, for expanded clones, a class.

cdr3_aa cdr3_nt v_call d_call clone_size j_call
CASSKSDSNQPQHF TGTGCCAGCAGTAAATCTGACAGCAATCAGCCCCAGCATTTT TRBV6-1 NA many TRBJ1-5
CATSREGRVTQPQHF TGTGCCACCAGCAGAGAGGGCAGAGTTACACAGCCCCAGCATTTT TRBV15 NA NA TRBJ1-5
CASSKGQERYF TGTGCCAGCAGTAAAGGACAGGAGAGGTACTTC TRBV6-5 TRBD1 NA TRBJ2-5
CATGLAGVYNEQFF TGTGCCACCGGACTAGCGGGGGTCTACAATGAGCAGTTCTTC TRBV28 TRBD2 NA TRBJ2-1
CSVEVGAWGMNTEAFF TGCAGCGTTGAAGTCGGGGCGTGGGGCATGAACACTGAAGCTTTCTTT TRBV29-1 NA many TRBJ1-1
CASSVGPVYYGYTF TGCGCCAGCAGTGTGGGACCCGTATACTATGGCTACACCTTC TRBV10-2 NA NA TRBJ1-2
CSVSPTGARGELFF TGCAGCGTCTCCCCGACAGGGGCGAGGGGGGAGCTGTTTTTT TRBV29-1 TRBD1 NA TRBJ2-2
CASSTDRPSGNTIYF TGTGCCAGCAGCACAGACAGACCCTCTGGAAACACCATATATTTT TRBV21-1 NA NA TRBJ1-3
CASSLGLGPSTDTQYF TGTGCCAGCAGCTTAGGTCTCGGACCGAGCACAGATACGCAGTATTTT TRBV11-3 NA NA TRBJ2-3
CASGGGAYNEQFF TGTGCCAGCGGAGGGGGGGCCTACAATGAGCAGTTCTTC TRBV7-6 NA NA TRBJ2-1
CATSRGTHQPQHF TGTGCCACCAGCAGAGGTACCCATCAGCCCCAGCATTTT TRBV15 NA few TRBJ1-5